The 9 T cell receptor beta chains presented below share a single source sample, sequenced in a study of control samples from healthy donors and cancer patients. Measured with immunoSEQ multiplex PCR; TCRdb has only the in-frame clones, and not every one. The repertoire consists of some 130,000 clones, with 75% to 95% occurring once and the leading ten covering around 2.3%. The sample was blood. All receptors derive from a middle-aged man in good health.

V and J are TRBV3-1 (or the pseudogene TRBV3-2) and TRBJ2-3, with TRBD2 identical over 7 bases. This CDR3 has 14 amino acids. Germline V gives CDR1 LGHDT, CDR2 YNNKEL (reference sequence). V trimming: 2 bases; J trimming: 5 bases; junction bases outside the gene matches: 4. Here the CDR3 reads CASSQNSGRDTQYF. The CDR3 coding sequence is TGTGCCAGCAGCCAAAATAGCGGGCGAGATACGCAGTATTTT.

The genes are TRBV7-9 and TRBJ2-7, with 7 bases that match TRBD2. The CDR3 extends over 15 amino acids. CDR1 and CDR2 (germline): SEHNR, FQNEAQ (reference sequence). V lost 5 bases to trimming and J lost 0 bases; unmatched junction nucleotides: 7. CDR3 sequence (DNA): TGTGCCAGCAGCCCACGGACTAGTGCCTCCTACGAGCAGTACTTC. This codes for CASSPRTSASYEQYF. Complete variable domain (other parts from reference TRBV7-9 and TRBJ2-7): DTGVSQNPRHKITKRGQNVTFRCDPISEHNRLYWYRQTLGQGPEFLTYFQNEAQLEKSRLLSDRFSAERPKGSFSTLEIQRTEQGDSAMYLCASSPRTSASYEQYFGPGTRLTVT.

This chain links TRBV7-3 with TRBJ2-3; D ambiguous. Germline CDR1 and CDR2: SGHTA and FQGTGA. V was shortened by 5 bases and J by 4 bases, with 10 bases between the two germline ends. The CDR3 runs to 13 residues. CDR3 coding DNA: TGTGCCAGCAGCCCCTCGTTCGCAGATACGCAGTATTTT. Translation: CASSPSFADTQYF.

DNA of the CDR3: TGTGCCAGCAGGGACAGCTCACAAGAGACCCAGTACTTC. This gives the protein CASRDSSQETQYF. V and J are TRBV2 and TRBJ2-5; TRBD1 might be the D (6 bases). This CDR3 is built from 13 residues. V lost 6 bases to trimming and J lost 2 bases, with 10 bases between them. Germline CDR1 and CDR2: SNHLY and FYNNEI.

The V call is TRBV2, the J call TRBJ1-1, with D perhaps matching TRBD1 (5 bases). This CDR3 region has 13 residues. Germline assignment: CDR1 SNHLY and CDR2 FYNNEI. The V end was cut by 6 bases, the J end by 2 bases, with 10 bases between. CDR3 DNA sequence: TGTGCCAGCAGAGACGACAGAAACACTGAAGCTTTCTTT. As protein: CASRDDRNTEAFF.

The chain carries TRBV6-5 and TRBJ2-7; unclear D gene. The CDR3 runs 14 residues. The V end was cut by 4 bases, the J end by 2 bases, with 12 bases between. Per germline, CDR1 MNHEY and CDR2 SVGAGI. CDR3 sequence (DNA): TGTGCCAGCAGTTCAATTACGACGGCCTACGAGCAGTACTTC. It yields the protein CASSSITTAYEQYF.

The rearrangement uses TRBV3-1 (or the pseudogene TRBV3-2) and TRBJ1-5, with unresolved D. The V gene's germline CDR1 is LGHDT and CDR2 YNNKEL (reference sequence). This CDR3 spans 14 amino acids. Trimming shortened V by 0 bases and J by 7 bases, and 10 bases separated the two germline ends. The CDR3 nucleotides read TGTGCCAGCAGCCAAGATCAAGGAAACCAGCCCCAGCATTTT. This translates into CASSQDQGNQPQHF.

As to this clone: A read error may produce the germline difference seen at one junction end. This chain links TRBV28 with TRBJ1-5; D ambiguous. The CDR3 is 15 amino acids. CDR1 and CDR2 from the germline V gene are MDHEN and SYDVKM. The CDR3 loop is CASSLQGHSNQSQHF. The CDR3 region has the DNA TGTGCCAGCAGTTTACAAGGGCACAGCAATCAGTCCCAGCATTTT.

The chain couples TRBV6-6 to TRBJ1-2, with 8 bases lining up with TRBD1. J lost 8 bases, V lost 5 bases, and 4 bases had no gene match. CDR3 size: 12 residues. In germline, CDR1 is MNHNY, CDR2 SVGAGI (reference sequence). CDR3 sequence (DNA): TGTGCCAGCAGTCTACAGGGGGAAGGCTACACCTTC. This gives the protein CASSLQGEGYTF.